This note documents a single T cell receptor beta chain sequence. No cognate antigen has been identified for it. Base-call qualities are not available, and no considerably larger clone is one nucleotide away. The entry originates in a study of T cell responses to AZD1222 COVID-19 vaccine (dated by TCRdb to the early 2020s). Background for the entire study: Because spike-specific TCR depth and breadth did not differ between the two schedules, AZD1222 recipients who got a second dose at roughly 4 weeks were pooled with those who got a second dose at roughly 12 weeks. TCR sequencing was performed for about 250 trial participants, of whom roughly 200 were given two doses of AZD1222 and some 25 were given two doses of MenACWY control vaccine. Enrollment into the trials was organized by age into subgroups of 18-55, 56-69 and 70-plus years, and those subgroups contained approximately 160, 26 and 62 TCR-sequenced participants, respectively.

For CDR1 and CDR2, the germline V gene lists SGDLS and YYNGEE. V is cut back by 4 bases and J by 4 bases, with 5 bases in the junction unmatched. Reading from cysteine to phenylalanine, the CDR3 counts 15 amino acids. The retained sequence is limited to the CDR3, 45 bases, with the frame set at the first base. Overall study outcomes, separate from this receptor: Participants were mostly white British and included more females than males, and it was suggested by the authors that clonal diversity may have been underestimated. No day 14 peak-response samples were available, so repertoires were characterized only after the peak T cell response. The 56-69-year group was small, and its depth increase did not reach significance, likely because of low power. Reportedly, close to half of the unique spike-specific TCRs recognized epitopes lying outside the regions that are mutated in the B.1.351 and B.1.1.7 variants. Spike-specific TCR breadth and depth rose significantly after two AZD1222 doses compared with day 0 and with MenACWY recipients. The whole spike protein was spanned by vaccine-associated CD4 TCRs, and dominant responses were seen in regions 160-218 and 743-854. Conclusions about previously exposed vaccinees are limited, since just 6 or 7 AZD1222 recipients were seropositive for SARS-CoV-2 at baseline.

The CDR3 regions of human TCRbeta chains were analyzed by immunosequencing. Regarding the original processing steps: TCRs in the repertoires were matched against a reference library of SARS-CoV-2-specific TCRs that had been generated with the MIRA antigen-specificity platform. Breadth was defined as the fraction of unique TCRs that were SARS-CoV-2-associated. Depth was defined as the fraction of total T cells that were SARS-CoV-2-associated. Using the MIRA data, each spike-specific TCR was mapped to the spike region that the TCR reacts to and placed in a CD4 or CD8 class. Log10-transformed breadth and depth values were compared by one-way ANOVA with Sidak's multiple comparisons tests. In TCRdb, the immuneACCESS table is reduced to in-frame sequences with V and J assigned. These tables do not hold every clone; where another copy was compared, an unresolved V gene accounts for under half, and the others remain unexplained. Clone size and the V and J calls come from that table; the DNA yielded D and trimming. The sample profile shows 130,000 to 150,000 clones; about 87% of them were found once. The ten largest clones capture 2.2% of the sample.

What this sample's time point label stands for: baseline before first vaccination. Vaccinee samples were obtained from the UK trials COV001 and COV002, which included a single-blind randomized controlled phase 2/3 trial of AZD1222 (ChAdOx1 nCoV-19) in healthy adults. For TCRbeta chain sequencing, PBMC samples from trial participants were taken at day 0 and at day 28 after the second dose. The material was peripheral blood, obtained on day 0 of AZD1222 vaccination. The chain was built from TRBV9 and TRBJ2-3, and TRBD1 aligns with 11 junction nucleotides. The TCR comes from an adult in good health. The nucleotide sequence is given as TGTGCCAGCAGCTCCGGGACAGGGGGACCAGATACGCAGTATTTT. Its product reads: CASSSGTGGPDTQYF.